Sequencing of this TCR beta chain was carried out in a study of T cell clonality in common variable immunodeficiency (dated by TCRdb to 2015 to 2017). Equivalent amounts of genomic DNA from CVID and control samples were used as sequencing input. For every sample, a 60 bp segment covering the rearranged TCRbeta CDR3 region was amplified and then sequenced. The immunoSEQ assay, a bias-corrected multiplex PCR with high-throughput sequencing, was employed for TCRbeta amplification. As for the authors' bioinformatics: Every unique nucleotide sequence was considered a clone and was annotated with V, D and J genes, copy number and frequency. Sequences were labeled productive if in frame, and non-productive if out of frame or containing stop codons. As previously described, clonality was calculated on the basis of Shannon's entropy. Mean CDR3 Kyte-Doolittle hydropathy was derived from the predicted amino acid sequences of productive clones. Hierarchical clustering of scaled V gene usage was performed with the R hclust function using Manhattan distance and complete linkage. Sharing of clones by CDR3 amino acid sequence was evaluated through resampling of 12 repertoires per group over 100 rounds. The repertoires were searched for more than 65 published EBV-specific and fewer than 250 published CMV-specific TCRbeta sequences. Analysis left out a couple of CVID samples that produced under 10,000 sequences, so a few dozen CVID repertoires remained. The immuneACCESS repertoire file appears here via TCRdb, limited to in-frame rearrangements. These files lack a portion of the clones; in checked studies, under half of the deficit traces to unresolved V genes, and the cause of the others is not known. The D gene and trimming were derived from the DNA, and the V and J assignments and clone size from that table. This sample holds fewer than 75,000 clones in total, without any singletons. About 1.7% of the sample is held by the ten biggest clonotypes.

Predominantly Caucasian heritage was noted among both the CVID patients and the healthy controls. Heparinized peripheral whole blood samples of roughly 4.5 to 8 ml were collected from each donor. TCRbeta CDR3 repertoires were sequenced from genomic DNA of adults with common variable immune deficiency (CVID) and healthy adult controls. The control group was made up of approximately 22 healthy adult volunteers (about ten male and approximately twelve female) whose ages ranged from 23 to 66 years, with a mean age of roughly 30. Diluted blood was density-centrifuged over Hypaque 1077 or Ficoll-Paque to isolate peripheral blood mononuclear cells. Genomic DNA was obtained from unsorted mononuclear cells using either Qiagen column purification or a centrifugation-based method. This clone was seen at least ten times. The antigen this receptor binds is unknown. The read is 3 residues too short to cover the CDR3 end, so that end is filled in from the germline J gene.

Paper-wide results and their limitations: It was noted by the authors that sequencing of the repertoires of T cell subpopulations would be needed to clarify the cause of the increased clonality in CVID. Healthy controls shared more TCRbeta clones with each other than CVID subjects shared among themselves (p < 0.0001). TCRbeta clonality was higher in CVID subjects than in healthy controls (t-test p = 0.018), and the increase was most characteristic of about a third of subjects. Reportedly, TCRbeta sequences from CVID had fewer deletions and N-nucleotide insertions, and highly modified clones with 13 or more V deletions were absent from CVID. Correlations of repertoire features with clinical complications were constrained by heterogeneity among patients within the CVID cohort. Even though DNA input was the same, control samples had an average of approximately 82,000 unique sequences each, compared with roughly 34,000 in CVID samples.

V is shortened by 3 bases, J by 3 bases, and the region joining them spans 15 bases. The germline V gene yields SGHRS for CDR1 and YFSETQ for CDR2. The CDR3 measures 15 amino acids from cysteine to phenylalanine. The DNA has 36 bases, all within the CDR3, and is read from base 1. The sequence links TRBV5-1 to TRBJ1-2; D gene: possibly TRBD1, on 6 matching bases. Sample: peripheral blood mononuclear cells. This receptor was identified in a person aged 18 to 75 in good health. CDR3 DNA, as far as it was read: TGCGCCAGCAGCTGGGACAACAGGGTTTACTATGGC. Translated, it gives CASSWDNRVYYG. The CDR3 in its entirety is CASSWDNRVYYGYTF. Reference TRBV5-1 and TRBJ1-2 genes cover what lies past the CDR3, so the full variable domain is KAGVTQTPRYLIKTRGQQVTLSCSPISGHRSVSWYQQTPGQGLQFLFEYFSETQRNKGNFPGRFSGRQFSNSRSEMNVSTLELGDSALYLCASSWDNRVYYGYTFGSGTRLTVV.